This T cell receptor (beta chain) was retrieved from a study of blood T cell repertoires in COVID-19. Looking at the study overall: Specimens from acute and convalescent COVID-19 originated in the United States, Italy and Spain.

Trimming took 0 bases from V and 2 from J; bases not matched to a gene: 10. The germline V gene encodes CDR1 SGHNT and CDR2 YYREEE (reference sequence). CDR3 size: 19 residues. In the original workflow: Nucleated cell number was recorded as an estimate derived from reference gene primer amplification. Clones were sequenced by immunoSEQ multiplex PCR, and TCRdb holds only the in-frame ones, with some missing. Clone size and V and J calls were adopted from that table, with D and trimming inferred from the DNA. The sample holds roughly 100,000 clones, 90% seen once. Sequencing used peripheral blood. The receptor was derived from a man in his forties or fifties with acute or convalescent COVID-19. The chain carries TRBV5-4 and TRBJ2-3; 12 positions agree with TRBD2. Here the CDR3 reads CASSLVSLAGGPATDTQYF. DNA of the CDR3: TGTGCCAGCAGCTTGGTTTCGCTAGCGGGAGGGCCGGCCACAGATACGCAGTATTTT.